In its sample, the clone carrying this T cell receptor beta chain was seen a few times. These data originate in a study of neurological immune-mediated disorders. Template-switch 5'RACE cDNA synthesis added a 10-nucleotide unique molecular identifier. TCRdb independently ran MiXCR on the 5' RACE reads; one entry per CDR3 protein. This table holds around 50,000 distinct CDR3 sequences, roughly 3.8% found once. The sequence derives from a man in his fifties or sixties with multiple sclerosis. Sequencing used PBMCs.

This CDR3 is CSAPNQASGGYNEQFF. The CDR3 bases are TGCAGCGCCCCGAATCAAGCTAGCGGTGGGTACAATGAGCAGTTCTTC. This chain joins TRBV29-1 and TRBJ2-1; TRBD2 aligns across 7 bases. The CDR3 length is 16 residues. The germline V gene encodes CDR1 SQVTM and CDR2 ANQGSEA. V was clipped by 7 bases and J by 4 bases; unmatched bases: 16.